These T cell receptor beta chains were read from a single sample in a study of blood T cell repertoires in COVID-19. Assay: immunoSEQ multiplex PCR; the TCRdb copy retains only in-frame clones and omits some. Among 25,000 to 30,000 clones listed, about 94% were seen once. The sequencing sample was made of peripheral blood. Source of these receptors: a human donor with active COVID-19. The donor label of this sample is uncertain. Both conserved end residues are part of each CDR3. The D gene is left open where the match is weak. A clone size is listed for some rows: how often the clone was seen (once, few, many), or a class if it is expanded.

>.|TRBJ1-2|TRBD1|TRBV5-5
CASSFRGSYGYTF
TGTGCCAGCAGCTTCAGGGGGTCCTATGGCTACACCTTC
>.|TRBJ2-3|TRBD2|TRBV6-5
CASRAGGGTDTQYF
TGTGCCAGCAGAGCGGGGGGTGGCACAGATACGCAGTATTTT
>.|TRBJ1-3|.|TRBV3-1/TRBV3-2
CASSLRGGTGNTIYF
TGTGCCAGCAGCCTTCGGGGAGGTACTGGAAACACCATATATTTT
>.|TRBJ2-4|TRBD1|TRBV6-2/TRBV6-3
CASSRGQGINIQYF
TGTGCCAGCAGCCGGGGACAGGGGATAAACATTCAGTACTTC
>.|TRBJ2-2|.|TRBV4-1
CASSQEVSGAAGELFF
TGCGCCAGCAGCCAAGAAGTATCAGGGGCCGCCGGGGAGCTGTTTTTT
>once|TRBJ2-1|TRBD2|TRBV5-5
CASSPRLAGGPTLEQFF
TGTGCCAGCAGCCCTAGACTAGCGGGAGGGCCGACACTGGAGCAGTTCTTC
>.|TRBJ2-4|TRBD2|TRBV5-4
CASLFAGENIQYF
TGTGCCAGCCTCTTTGCGGGGGAAAACATTCAGTACTTC
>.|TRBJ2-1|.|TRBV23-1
CASSQVEGWCCNEQFF
TGCGCCAGCAGTCAAGTTGAGGGTTGGTGTTGCAATGAGCAGTTCTTC
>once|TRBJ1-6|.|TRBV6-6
CASSYSADGDSPLHF
TGTGCCAGCAGTTACTCGGCGGACGGGGATTCACCCCTCCACTTT
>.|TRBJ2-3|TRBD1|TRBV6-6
CASSGGRQGSTDTQYF
TGTGCCAGCAGTGGGGGAAGACAGGGTAGCACAGATACGCAGTATTTT
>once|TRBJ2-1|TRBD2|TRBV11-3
CASSPRTSGGFNEQFF
TGTGCCAGCAGCCCCCGGACTAGCGGGGGCTTCAATGAGCAGTTCTTC
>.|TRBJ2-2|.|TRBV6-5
CASSFPVQSDTGELFF
TGTGCCAGCAGTTTTCCGGTCCAGAGCGACACCGGGGAGCTGTTTTTT
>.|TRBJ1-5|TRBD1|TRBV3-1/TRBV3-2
CASSPGTGGRPQHF
TGTGCCAGCAGCCCTGGGACAGGGGGCCGGCCCCAGCATTTT